This T cell receptor beta chain is from a study of spatial heterogeneity in lung cancer. Using its own MiXCR run on the 5' RACE reads, TCRdb lists one record per CDR3 protein. The sample holds approximately 8,000 distinct CDR3 sequences, 5.4% seen once. This clonotype was seen repeatedly, ten times or more. Noted time point: sample taken at primary tumor resection. Unsorted tumor, nontumor lung tissue or cryopreserved PBMC supplied the whole RNA. Samples came from 70 to 80 TRACERx patients with untreated early-stage lung cancer. This CDR3 has 17 residues. The V end lost 5 bases, the J end lost 2 bases, and 21 bases lay between the germline ends. Germline V gene lookup returns CDR1 MNHEY and CDR2 SMNVEV (reference sequence).

J is TRBJ2-5 and V is TRBV27; D not resolved. The starting material was PBMCs, obtained at surgery. This receptor was identified in a male donor with early-stage non-small cell lung cancer. The CDR3 here is CASSTLGPSHFQETQYF. In DNA, the CDR3 is TGTGCCAGCAGTACCCTTGGGCCTTCACACTTTCAAGAGACCCAGTACTTC.